The 10 T cell receptor beta chains below were found in one sample sequenced in a study of technical replicates of blood from several donors. Sequenced by immunoSEQ multiplex PCR; TCRdb stores in-frame clones only, minus some. This table holds 65,000 to 90,000 clones, roughly 94% found once. The sample was T cells isolated from PBMCs. These receptors all come from a human donor in good health.

V and J are TRBV11-3 and TRBJ1-3; D gene unclear. Trimming removed 0 bases at V and 1 base at J, with 7 bases between. Per germline, CDR1 SGHNT and CDR2 YENEEA. The CDR3 extends over 15 amino acids. CDR3 sequence: CASSLEEMSGNTIYF. The CDR3 DNA reads TGTGCCAGCAGCTTAGAAGAGATGTCTGGAAACACCATATATTTT.

The chain links TRBV29-1 to TRBJ1-2; possibly TRBD1 for D (5 bases). The CDR3 spans 13 residues. Trimming cost V 5 bases and J 6 bases, with 16 bases left between them. Germline CDR1 SQVTM, CDR2 ANQGSEA. CDR3 region: CSVRGGEVDGYTF. CDR3 DNA sequence: TGCAGCGTTCGGGGGGGGGAGGTGGATGGCTACACCTTC.

CDR3 bases: TGTGCCAGCAGTCCCTTTCAGGGGGCTCCCGCAAAACTGTTTTTT. Translation gives CASSPFQGAPAKLFF. The chain has TRBV7-9 and TRBJ1-4; 8 nucleotides agree with TRBD1. The CDR3 is made up of 15 amino acids. Losses at the gene ends were 6 bases for V and 10 bases for J; bases not matched to a gene: 13. Looked up from germline, CDR1 is SEHNR and CDR2 is FQNEAQ (reference sequence).

The chain employs TRBV6-1 and TRBJ1-2; D possibly corresponds to TRBD1 (6 bases). This CDR3 region has 14 residues. In germline, CDR1 is MNHNS, CDR2 SASEGT. V lost 1 base to trimming and J lost 4 bases, with 10 bases between them. CDR3 sequence: CASSEEGRGYGYTF. As DNA, the CDR3 is TGTGCCAGCAGTGAAGAGGGCAGGGGCTATGGCTACACCTTC.

The DNA for the CDR3 is TGTGCCAGCAGCCCTTCCCCGGGTACAGGGGGTGGCTACACCTTC. This codes for CASSPSPGTGGGYTF. V gene TRBV6-1 combines with J gene TRBJ1-2; 8 bases are a match to TRBD1. Germline V gene lookup returns CDR1 MNHNS and CDR2 SASEGT. V shed 6 bases, J shed 7 bases, and the junction held 13 bases outside the gene matches. This CDR3 is 15 amino acids long.

This chain uses TRBV6-5 with TRBJ2-7; TRBD2 is a possible D gene (5 bases). This CDR3 has 15 amino acids. Trimming took 6 bases from V and 1 from J, leaving 16 bases between them. Germline CDR1 MNHEY, CDR2 SVGAGI. The CDR3 region has the DNA TGTGCCAGCAGGCCAGGAGGTGGGGAATCCTACGAGCAGTACTTC. Translation gives CASRPGGGESYEQYF.

CDR3 nucleotides: TGTGCCAGCAGTTTACCACGCGACAGGATTTACAATGAGCAGTTCTTC. Protein sequence: CASSLPRDRIYNEQFF. V usage is TRBV28 and J usage is TRBJ2-1, with a weak D call TRBD1 (6 bases). The germline V and J ends were trimmed by 2 bases and 4 bases, with 15 bases remaining between them. Germline V CDR1 and CDR2: MDHEN, SYDVKM. The length of the CDR3 is 16 residues.

The CDR3 nucleotides are TGTGCCAGCAGCCGGACCAGTAGCGGGAGAAGCGAGCAGTTCTTC. Its protein product is CASSRTSSGRSEQFF. The J gene is TRBJ2-1, the V gene TRBV11-3, with 9 nucleotides matching TRBD2. CDR1 is SGHNT, CDR2 YENEEA, per germline. This CDR3 region has 15 residues. The trim removed 5 bases at V and 10 bases at J, leaving 12 bases unmatched.

The gene calls are TRBV6-1 and TRBJ2-1, with 8 bases identical to TRBD2. Trimming cost V 7 bases and J 4 bases; bases outside gene matches: 9. The germline gives CDR1 MNHNS, CDR2 SASEGT. The CDR3 consists of 15 residues. CDR3 loop: CASNELPSGYNEQFF. The CDR3 DNA follows: TGTGCCAGCAACGAGTTACCTAGCGGGTACAATGAGCAGTTCTTC.

V gene TRBV5-1 combines with J gene TRBJ1-6; TRBD1 matches 9 bases. CDR3 size: 17 residues. Trimming cost V 4 bases and J 9 bases; bases outside gene matches: 14. Germline CDR1 SGHRS, CDR2 YFSETQ. The CDR3 loop reads CASSPLDPTGGGSPLHF. In DNA form, the CDR3 reads TGCGCCAGCAGCCCCCTCGATCCCACAGGGGGCGGTTCACCCCTCCACTTT. The full variable domain, completed using reference TRBV5-1 and TRBJ1-6, is KAGVTQTPRYLIKTRGQQVTLSCSPISGHRSVSWYQQTPGQGLQFLFEYFSETQRNKGNFPGRFSGRQFSNSRSEMNVSTLELGDSALYLCASSPLDPTGGGSPLHFGNGTRLTVT.